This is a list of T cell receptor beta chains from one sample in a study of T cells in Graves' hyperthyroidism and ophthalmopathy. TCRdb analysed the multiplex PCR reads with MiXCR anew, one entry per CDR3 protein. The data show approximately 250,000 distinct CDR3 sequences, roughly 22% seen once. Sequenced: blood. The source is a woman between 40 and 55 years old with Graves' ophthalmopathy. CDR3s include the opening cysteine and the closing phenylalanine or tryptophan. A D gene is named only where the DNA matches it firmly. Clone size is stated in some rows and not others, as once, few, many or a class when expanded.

CDR3: CSAAGTGGSYEQYF
DNA: TGCAGTGCAGCCGGGACAGGGGGATCCTACGAGCAGTACTTC
V: TRBV20-1
size: many
D: TRBD1
J: TRBJ2-7

CDR3: CASSGGQGVRETQYF
DNA: TGTGCCAGCAGCGGTGGACAGGGTGTGCGGGAGACCCAGTACTTC
V: TRBV28
size: many
D: TRBD1
J: TRBJ2-5

CDR3: CATSDGRRTGNQPQHF
DNA: TGTGCCACCAGTGATGGCCGCCGGACAGGCAATCAGCCCCAGCATTTT
V: TRBV24-1
size: -
D: -
J: TRBJ1-5

CDR3: CATSRDQGVYEQYF
DNA: TGTGCCACCAGCAGAGATCAAGGGGTCTACGAGCAGTACTTC
V: TRBV15
size: many
D: -
J: TRBJ2-7

CDR3: CASSLAPDGRELFF
DNA: TGTGCCAGCAGCTTAGCCCCTGACGGGAGGGAGCTGTTTTTT
V: TRBV11-3
size: many
D: -
J: TRBJ2-2

CDR3: CASSRQGEETQYF
DNA: TGTGCCAGCAGTCGCCAGGGGGAAGAGACCCAGTACTTC
V: TRBV6-5
size: many
D: TRBD1
J: TRBJ2-5

CDR3: CASSPVLGGNQPQHF
DNA: TGTGCCAGCAGTCCCGTGTTGGGGGGCAATCAGCCCCAGCATTTT
V: TRBV12-3/TRBV12-4
size: many
D: -
J: TRBJ1-5

CDR3: CSIRRQNTGELFF
DNA: TGCAGCATCCGTCGGCAGAACACCGGGGAGCTGTTTTTT
V: TRBV29-1
size: many
D: -
J: TRBJ2-2

CDR3: CASSFLAGAREQYF
DNA: TGTGCCAGCAGTTTTTTAGCGGGGGCCCGAGAGCAGTACTTC
V: TRBV27
size: many
D: TRBD2
J: TRBJ2-7

CDR3: CASSPLSGREGEQFF
DNA: TGTGCCAGCAGCCCTCTTAGCGGGAGGGAAGGTGAGCAGTTCTTC
V: TRBV11-2
size: many
D: TRBD2
J: TRBJ2-1

CDR3: CASSAATGYGYTF
DNA: TGTGCCAGCAGTGCCGCTACAGGCTATGGCTACACCTTC
V: TRBV6-2/TRBV6-3
size: -
D: -
J: TRBJ1-2

CDR3: CASSSFGGQGEKGYTF
DNA: TGTGCCAGCAGCTCGTTCGGAGGACAGGGAGAGAAGGGCTACACCTTC
V: TRBV11-1
size: -
D: TRBD1
J: TRBJ1-2

CDR3: CASSYLGSTEAFF
DNA: TGTGCCAGCAGTTATCTTGGATCCACTGAAGCTTTCTTT
V: TRBV6-5
size: many
D: -
J: TRBJ1-1

CDR3: CSLTSGSSYEQYF
DNA: TGCAGTCTGACTAGCGGGAGCTCCTACGAGCAGTACTTC
V: TRBV20-1
size: many
D: TRBD2
J: TRBJ2-7

CDR3: CASSQDPPSGELFF
DNA: TGTGCCAGCAGCCAAGACCCGCCTTCCGGGGAGCTGTTTTTT
V: TRBV3-1
size: few
D: -
J: TRBJ2-2

CDR3: CASSQGDINTEAFF
DNA: TGTGCCAGCAGCCAAGGGGACATTAACACTGAAGCTTTCTTT
V: TRBV4-2
size: many
D: -
J: TRBJ1-1

CDR3: CASSYSTGVNTEAFF
DNA: TGTGCCAGCAGTTACTCGACGGGGGTGAACACTGAAGCTTTCTTT
V: TRBV6-5
size: many
D: -
J: TRBJ1-1

CDR3: CASRPPGNTEAFF
DNA: TGTGCCAGCAGGCCGCCGGGGAACACTGAAGCTTTCTTT
V: TRBV28
size: many
D: -
J: TRBJ1-1

CDR3: CASSLMKSGTQYF
DNA: TGTGCCAGCAGCTTAATGAAGTCAGGGACCCAGTACTTC
V: TRBV7-3
size: -
D: -
J: TRBJ2-5

CDR3: CASSTPTGDYGYTF
DNA: TGTGCCAGCAGTACCCCGACAGGAGACTATGGCTACACCTTC
V: TRBV28
size: many
D: -
J: TRBJ1-2

CDR3: CSAPRTGGAYEQYF
DNA: TGCAGTGCTCCCCGGACAGGGGGCGCCTACGAGCAGTACTTC
V: TRBV20-1
size: many
D: TRBD1
J: TRBJ2-7